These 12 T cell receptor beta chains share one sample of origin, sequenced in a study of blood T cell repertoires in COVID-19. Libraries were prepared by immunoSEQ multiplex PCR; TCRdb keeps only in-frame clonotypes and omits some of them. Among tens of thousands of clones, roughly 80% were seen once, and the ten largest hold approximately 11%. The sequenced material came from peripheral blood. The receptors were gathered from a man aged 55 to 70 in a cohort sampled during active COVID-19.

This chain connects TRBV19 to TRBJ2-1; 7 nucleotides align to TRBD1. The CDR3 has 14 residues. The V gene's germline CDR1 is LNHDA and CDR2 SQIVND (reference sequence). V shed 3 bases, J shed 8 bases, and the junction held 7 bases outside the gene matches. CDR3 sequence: CASSIFAGGYEQFF. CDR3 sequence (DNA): TGTGCCAGTAGTATCTTCGCAGGGGGATATGAGCAGTTCTTC.

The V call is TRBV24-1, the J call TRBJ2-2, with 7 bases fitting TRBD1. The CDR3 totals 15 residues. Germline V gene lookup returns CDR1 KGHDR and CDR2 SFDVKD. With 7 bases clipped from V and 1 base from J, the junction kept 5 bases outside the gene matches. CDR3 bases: TGTGCCACCAGCCCGGCAGGGGGGAACACCGGGGAGCTGTTTTTT. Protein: CATSPAGGNTGELFF.

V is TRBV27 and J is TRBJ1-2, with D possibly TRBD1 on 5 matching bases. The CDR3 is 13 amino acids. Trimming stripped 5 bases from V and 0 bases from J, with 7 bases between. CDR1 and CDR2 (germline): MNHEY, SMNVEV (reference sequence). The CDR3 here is CASSPTANYGYTF. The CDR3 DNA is TGTGCCAGCAGTCCGACAGCTAACTATGGCTACACCTTC.

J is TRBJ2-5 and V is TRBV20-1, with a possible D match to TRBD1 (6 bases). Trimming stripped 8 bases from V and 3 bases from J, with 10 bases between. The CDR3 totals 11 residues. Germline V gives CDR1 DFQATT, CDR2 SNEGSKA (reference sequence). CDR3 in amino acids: CSLNREETQYF. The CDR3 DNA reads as TGCAGTTTGAACAGGGAAGAGACCCAGTACTTC.

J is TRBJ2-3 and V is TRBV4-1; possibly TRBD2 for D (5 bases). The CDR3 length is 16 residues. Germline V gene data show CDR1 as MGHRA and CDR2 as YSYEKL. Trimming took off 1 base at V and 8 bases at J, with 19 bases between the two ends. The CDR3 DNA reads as TGCGCCAGCAGCCAAGCCCCGACTGGAGGAGCCCGTACGCAGTATTTT. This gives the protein CASSQAPTGGARTQYF.

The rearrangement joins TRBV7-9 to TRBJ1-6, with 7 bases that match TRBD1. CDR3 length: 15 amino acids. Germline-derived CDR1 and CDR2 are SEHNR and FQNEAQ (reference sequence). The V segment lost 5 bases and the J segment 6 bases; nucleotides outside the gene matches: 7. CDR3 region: CASSPRDSINSPLHF. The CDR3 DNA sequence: TGTGCCAGCAGCCCAAGGGACAGTATTAATTCACCCCTCCACTTT.

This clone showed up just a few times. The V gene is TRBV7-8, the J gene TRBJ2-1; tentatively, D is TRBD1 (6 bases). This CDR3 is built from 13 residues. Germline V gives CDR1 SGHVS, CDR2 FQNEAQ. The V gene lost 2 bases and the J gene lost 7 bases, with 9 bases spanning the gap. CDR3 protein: CASSLRGGNEQFF. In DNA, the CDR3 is TGTGCCAGCAGCTTACGAGGGGGTAATGAGCAGTTCTTC.

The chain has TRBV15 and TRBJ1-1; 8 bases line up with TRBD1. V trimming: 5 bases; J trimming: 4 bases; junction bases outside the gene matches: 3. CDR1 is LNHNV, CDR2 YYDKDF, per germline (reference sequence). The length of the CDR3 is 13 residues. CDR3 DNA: TGTGCCACCAGCTTTACAGGGGGCACTGAAGCTTTCTTT. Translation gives CATSFTGGTEAFF.

Here the CDR3 reads CASGSGANEQFF. The CDR3 DNA reads as TGTGCCAGTGGGAGCGGGGCAAATGAGCAGTTCTTC. V gene TRBV12-3 or TRBV12-4 combines with J gene TRBJ2-1, with TRBD2 matching 7 bases. This CDR3 contains 12 residues. Trimming took 9 bases from V and 7 from J; bases not matched to a gene: 6.

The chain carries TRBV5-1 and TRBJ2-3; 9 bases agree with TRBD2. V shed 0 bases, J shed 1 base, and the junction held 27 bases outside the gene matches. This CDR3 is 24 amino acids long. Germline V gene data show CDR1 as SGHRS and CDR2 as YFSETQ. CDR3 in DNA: TGCGCCAGCAGCTTGGCCGGACCTCCTAGCGGGGAGAAGGCGAGGGGCGCGGGCACAGATACGCAGTATTTT. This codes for CASSLAGPPSGEKARGAGTDTQYF.

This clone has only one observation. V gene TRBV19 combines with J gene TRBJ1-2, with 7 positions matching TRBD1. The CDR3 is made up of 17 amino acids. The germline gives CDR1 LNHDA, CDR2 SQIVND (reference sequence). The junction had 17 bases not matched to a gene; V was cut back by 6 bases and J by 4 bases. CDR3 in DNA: TGTGCCAGTAGCCGAACCCTCCGCCGGGACAGAGCCTATGGCTACACCTTC. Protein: CASSRTLRRDRAYGYTF.

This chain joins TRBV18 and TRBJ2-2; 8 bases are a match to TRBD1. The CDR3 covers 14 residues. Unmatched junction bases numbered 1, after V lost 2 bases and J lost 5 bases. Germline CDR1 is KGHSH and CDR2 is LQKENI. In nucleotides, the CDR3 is TGTGCCAGCTCACCAGACAGGGGAACCGGGGAGCTGTTTTTT. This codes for CASSPDRGTGELFF.